This is a list of T cell receptor beta chains from one sample in a study of T cell changes during pregnancy in multiple sclerosis. The protocol was immunoSEQ multiplex PCR, while the TCRdb copy is restricted to in-frame clones and leaves out a portion. The sample consists of tens of thousands of clones, around 93% of them appearing once. This specimen was CD4+ T cells from peripheral blood mononuclear cells, taken before pregnancy. Source of these receptors: a female donor with multiple sclerosis, enrolled in a pregnancy study. Both conserved end residues are part of each CDR3. Each record gives: D gene, J gene, V gene, clone size, CDR3 DNA, CDR3 protein. The D gene is left open where the match is weak. The size of a clone is reported for some rows only, either as once, few or many, or as a class for expanded clones.

>NA|TRBJ2-3|TRBV2|NA
TGTGCCAGCAGCCGGGGGTTCACAGATACGCAGTATTTT
CASSRGFTDTQYF
>NA|TRBJ1-3|TRBV5-6|NA
TGTGCCAGCAGCCCGAGGACACCTCTTGGCTCTGGAAACACCATATATTTT
CASSPRTPLGSGNTIYF
>NA|TRBJ2-7|TRBV6-1|NA
TGTGCCAGCAGTGAAGCGCACTTTAGCGGATACGAGCAGTACTTC
CASSEAHFSGYEQYF
>NA|TRBJ2-1|TRBV11-2|NA
TGTGCCAGCAGCTTAAGGGAGCCTGGGAAGCAGTTCTTC
CASSLREPGKQFF
>TRBD1|TRBJ2-7|TRBV9|NA
TGTGCCAGCTCTCGAGACAGGGGGCTACTGGGCGAGCAGTACTTC
CASSRDRGLLGEQYF
>TRBD2|TRBJ2-7|TRBV10-2|NA
TGCGCCAGCAGTACTCTAGCGGGGGGACTTAAGCAGTACTTC
CASSTLAGGLKQYF
>TRBD1|TRBJ1-6|TRBV5-4|NA
TGTGCCAGCGCTCCAACAGGGGGCGCTGATAATTCACCCCTCCACTTT
CASAPTGGADNSPLHF
>NA|TRBJ2-7|TRBV5-6|once
TGTGCCAGCAGCTTCGAACACTACGAGCAGTACTTC
CASSFEHYEQYF
>NA|TRBJ1-4|TRBV9|NA
TGTGCCAGCAGCGGAGTTGCGGGGGGCGAAAAACTGTTTTTT
CASSGVAGGEKLFF
>TRBD1|TRBJ1-5|TRBV7-9|NA
TGTGCCAGCAGCCAAACAGGGGTTCCGAAGCCCCAGCATTTT
CASSQTGVPKPQHF
>TRBD1|TRBJ2-7|TRBV4-2|NA
TGTGCCAGCAGCCAAGATTTTGGGACAGGGGGCTACGAGCAGTACTTC
CASSQDFGTGGYEQYF
>NA|TRBJ2-1|TRBV29-1|NA
TGCAGCGTTGGGACATACTACAATGAGCAGTTCTTC
CSVGTYYNEQFF
>NA|TRBJ1-4|TRBV4-3|NA
TGCGCCAGCAGCCAAGACACCGTCGGGTATGAAAAACTGTTTTTT
CASSQDTVGYEKLFF
>NA|TRBJ1-4|TRBV7-9|NA
TGTGCCAGCAGCTTCCGCCAGAATGAAAAACTGTTTTTT
CASSFRQNEKLFF
>TRBD1|TRBJ1-4|TRBV25-1|NA
TGTGCCAGCAGTCCCCACAGGGGGCCTGAAAAACTGTTTTTT
CASSPHRGPEKLFF
>NA|TRBJ2-1|TRBV9|NA
TGTGCCAGCAGCGCCCGGCGGAGCTCCTACAATGAGCAGTTCTTC
CASSARRSSYNEQFF
>NA|TRBJ1-5|TRBV7-8|few
TGTGCCAGCAGCGCGTACAGGGAAAGCAATCAGCCCCAGCATTTT
CASSAYRESNQPQHF
>NA|TRBJ1-1|TRBV5-4|NA
TGTGCCAGCAGCTCCCGACAGCTTGAAGCTTTCTTT
CASSSRQLEAFF
>TRBD1|TRBJ2-1|TRBV7-3|NA
TGTGCCAGCAGCTTAGGACAGGGGTCCTACAATGAGCAGTTCTTC
CASSLGQGSYNEQFF
>TRBD1|TRBJ1-2|TRBV29-1|NA
TGCAGCGTTGAGGGGACAACAGGGGGGGGTGGCTACACCTTC
CSVEGTTGGGGYTF
>NA|TRBJ1-5|TRBV19|NA
TGTGCCAGTAGTATAGCAGACAGCGCCAATCAGCCCCAGCATTTT
CASSIADSANQPQHF
>TRBD1|TRBJ2-3|TRBV7-9|NA
TGTGCCAGCAGCTTATTAGGGGGCCAAGATACGCAGTATTTT
CASSLLGGQDTQYF
>TRBD1|TRBJ1-2|TRBV18|NA
TGTGCCAGCTCACCACGGGGACAGGGTGAAGGCTACACCTTC
CASSPRGQGEGYTF
>TRBD2|TRBJ2-3|TRBV10-1|NA
TGCGCCAGCAGTGCCCCAGCGGGGGGTACCACAGATACGCAGTATTTT
CASSAPAGGTTDTQYF
>NA|TRBJ2-3|TRBV6-1|NA
TGTGCCAGCCGGGAGATAAGCACAGATACGCAGTATTTT
CASREISTDTQYF
>NA|TRBJ2-2|TRBV7-2|NA
TGTGCCAGCAGCTCCCCCCCTGTGCTGTTTTTT
CASSSPPVLFF
>NA|TRBJ2-3|TRBV6-5|NA
TGTGCCAGCAGGACAGACACAGATACGCAGTATTTT
CASRTDTDTQYF
>TRBD1|TRBJ1-5|TRBV12-5|NA
TGTGCTAGTGGTTCGCCACAGGGGATTTACGATCAGCCCCAGCATTTT
CASGSPQGIYDQPQHF
>NA|TRBJ1-2|TRBV9|NA
TGTGCCAGCAGCGTATCCAGCCAGAAGGAGTATGGCTACACCTTC
CASSVSSQKEYGYTF
>TRBD1|TRBJ1-2|TRBV7-9|NA
TGTGCCAGCAGCTTAGCCGGGACAGGGGGCGAAGGCTACACCTTC
CASSLAGTGGEGYTF
>TRBD1|TRBJ1-5|TRBV2|once
TGTGCCAGCAGCGTGGGACAGGGTAATCAGCCCCAGCATTTT
CASSVGQGNQPQHF
>TRBD2|TRBJ2-7|TRBV7-2|NA
TGTGCCAGCAGCTTATCTAGAACTAGCGGGGCACACGAGCAGTACTTC
CASSLSRTSGAHEQYF
>TRBD1|TRBJ1-1|TRBV14|NA
TGTGCCAGCAGCCGCCGGGACAGCCGATACACTGAAGCTTTCTTT
CASSRRDSRYTEAFF
>TRBD2|TRBJ2-5|TRBV19|NA
TGTGCCAGTAGTTTTCAGCGGGGTGCGGCCCAAGAGACCCAGTACTTC
CASSFQRGAAQETQYF
>TRBD1|TRBJ2-7|TRBV7-9|NA
TGTGCCAGCGCTAGGACAGGGCGCTACGAGCAGTACTTC
CASARTGRYEQYF
>NA|TRBJ2-5|TRBV7-3|NA
TGTGCCAGCAGCATATGGGGGGGCCCGCCGGAGACCCAGTACTTC
CASSIWGGPPETQYF
>NA|TRBJ1-6|TRBV7-3|NA
TGTGCCAGCAGCCTGGGCCCCGGTGGGTTGAATTCACCCCTCCACTTT
CASSLGPGGLNSPLHF
>TRBD1|TRBJ1-4|TRBV10-3|NA
TGTGCCACAACAGGGGGGGAAAAACTGTTTTTT
CATTGGEKLFF
>NA|TRBJ2-2|TRBV19|NA
TGTGCCAGTAGTCATTGGAGGGAAGGGAACGGGGAGCTGTTTTTT
CASSHWREGNGELFF
>TRBD1|TRBJ2-1|TRBV27|NA
TGTGCCAGCAGTTCCCCAGGACAGGGACCTTACAATGAGCAGTTCTTC
CASSSPGQGPYNEQFF
>TRBD1|TRBJ2-5|TRBV7-2|NA
TGTGCCAGCACCCAGGGGACAGAAGAGACCCAGTACTTC
CASTQGTEETQYF
>TRBD1|TRBJ1-5|TRBV9|NA
TGTGCCAGCAGCGCGGGACAGCCTTATAGCAATCAGCCCCAGCATTTT
CASSAGQPYSNQPQHF
>NA|TRBJ1-3|TRBV7-3|NA
TGTGCCAGCAGCAAACAGTTCTCTGGAAACACCATATATTTT
CASSKQFSGNTIYF
>NA|TRBJ2-2|TRBV9|NA
TGTGCCAGCAGCGTCACCAGAACGAACACCGGGGAGCTGTTTTTT
CASSVTRTNTGELFF
>TRBD1|TRBJ2-7|TRBV27|NA
TGTGCCAGCAGTTACCCGGGACAGGGCAGTGAGCAGTACTTC
CASSYPGQGSEQYF
>NA|TRBJ2-1|TRBV7-2|NA
TGTGCCAGCAGCTTAGTCCTAAGGGCGGGTACCAATGAGCAGTTCTTC
CASSLVLRAGTNEQFF
>TRBD2|TRBJ2-1|TRBV11-3|NA
TGTGCCAGCAGCTTAGTAGCGGGGGGACAGGAGTTCTTC
CASSLVAGGQEFF
>TRBD2|TRBJ2-3|TRBV11-2|NA
TGTGCCAGCAGCTTAGCCCTAGCGGGCGGAACAGATACGCAGTATTTT
CASSLALAGGTDTQYF
>TRBD1|TRBJ1-1|TRBV7-2|NA
TGTGCCACCTCGGACAGGGCACGGTACACTGAAGCTTTCTTT
CATSDRARYTEAFF
>NA|TRBJ2-4|TRBV28|NA
TGTGCCAGCATGAGCCATGGACTAGCCAAAAACATTCAGTACTTC
CASMSHGLAKNIQYF
>TRBD2|TRBJ2-4|TRBV19|NA
TGTGCCAGTAGTACGGGGGGAAGTAACATTCAGTACTTC
CASSTGGSNIQYF
>TRBD2|TRBJ2-3|TRBV5-1|NA
TGCGCCAGCAGCTTGGGGACTAGCCCAAGCACAGATACGCAGTATTTT
CASSLGTSPSTDTQYF
>TRBD1|TRBJ1-4|TRBV5-4|NA
TGTGCCAGCAGCCAGGGGGCACAGGGGTATGAAAAACTGTTTTTT
CASSQGAQGYEKLFF
>NA|TRBJ2-4|TRBV2|NA
TGTGCCAGCAGTTGGACAGCGACTCTAGCCAAAAACATTCAGTACTTC
CASSWTATLAKNIQYF
>TRBD2|TRBJ2-3|TRBV4-3|NA
TGCGCCAGCAGCTCCGGACTAGCGGGGTTAGATACGCAGTATTTT
CASSSGLAGLDTQYF
>NA|TRBJ1-2|TRBV6-6|NA
TGTGCCAGCAGACAAGGGCAGGGTGGCTACACCTTC
CASRQGQGGYTF
>NA|TRBJ2-1|TRBV7-9|NA
TGTGCCAGCAGCTTAGATCTGCGCTATGAGCAGTTCTTC
CASSLDLRYEQFF